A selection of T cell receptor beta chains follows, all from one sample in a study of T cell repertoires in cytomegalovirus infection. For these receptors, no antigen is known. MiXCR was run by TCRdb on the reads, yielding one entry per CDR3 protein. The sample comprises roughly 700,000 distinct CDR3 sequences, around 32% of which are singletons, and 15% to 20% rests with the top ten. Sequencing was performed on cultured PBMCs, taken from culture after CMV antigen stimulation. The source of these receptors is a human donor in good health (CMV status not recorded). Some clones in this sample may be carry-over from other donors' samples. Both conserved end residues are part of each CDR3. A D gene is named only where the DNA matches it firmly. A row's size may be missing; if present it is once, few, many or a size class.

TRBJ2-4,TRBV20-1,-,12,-,CSDLRGGNIQYF,TGCAGTGATTTAAGGGGCGGAAACATTCAGTACTTC
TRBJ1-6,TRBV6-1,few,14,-,CASGSLGRNSPLHF,TGTGCCAGCGGCTCGTTAGGGAGGAATTCACCCCTCCACTTT
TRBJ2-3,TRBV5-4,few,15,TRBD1,CASSLSDRGMDTQYF,TGTGCCAGCAGCTTGTCGGACAGGGGAATGGATACGCAGTATTTT
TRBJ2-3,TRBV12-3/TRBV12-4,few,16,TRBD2,CASSLAPLAGGDTQYF,TGTGCCAGCAGTTTAGCTCCGCTAGCGGGAGGAGATACGCAGTATTTT
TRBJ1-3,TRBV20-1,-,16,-,CSARDLGRSSGNTIYF,TGCAGTGCTAGAGATTTGGGACGAAGCTCTGGAAACACCATATATTTT
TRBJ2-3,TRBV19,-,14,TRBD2,CASIGSGSADTQYF,TGTGCCAGTATTGGTAGCGGGAGTGCAGATACGCAGTATTTT
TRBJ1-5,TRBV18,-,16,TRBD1,CASSPERTGVGQPQHF,TGTGCCAGCTCACCAGAGAGGACAGGGGTGGGTCAGCCCCAGCATTTT
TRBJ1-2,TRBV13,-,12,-,CASSLRPGGYTF,TGTGCCAGCAGCTTAAGGCCAGGTGGCTACACCTTC
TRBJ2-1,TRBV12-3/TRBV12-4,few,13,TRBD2,CASLLAGVTEQFF,TGTGCCAGCCTCTTAGCGGGAGTGACTGAGCAGTTCTTC
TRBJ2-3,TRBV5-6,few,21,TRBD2,CASSPRGPGLAPSGILDTQYF,TGTGCCAGCAGCCCCAGAGGGCCGGGACTAGCTCCGAGTGGGATATTAGATACGCAGTATTTT
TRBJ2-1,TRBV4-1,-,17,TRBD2,CASSQDGIAGGMDEQFF,TGCGCCAGCAGCCAAGATGGTATAGCGGGGGGCATGGATGAGCAGTTCTTC
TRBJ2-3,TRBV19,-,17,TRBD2,CASSSGTSGRFTDTQYF,TGTGCCAGTAGTTCAGGGACTAGCGGGAGGTTCACAGATACGCAGTATTTT
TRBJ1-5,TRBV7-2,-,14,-,CASSVPYSNQPQHF,TGTGCCAGCAGCGTACCTTATAGCAATCAGCCCCAGCATTTT
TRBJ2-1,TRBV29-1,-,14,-,CSVPLSGSYNEQFF,TGCAGCGTGCCCCTGAGCGGCTCCTACAATGAGCAGTTCTTC
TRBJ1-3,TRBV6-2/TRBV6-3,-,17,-,CASSYSGFLGTRDTIYF,TGTGCCAGCAGTTACTCCGGTTTTCTTGGAACGCGGGACACCATATATTTT
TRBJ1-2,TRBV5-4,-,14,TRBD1,CASRSTGGSRLATF,TGTGCCAGCAGATCGACAGGGGGCTCCAGGCTAGCTACCTTC
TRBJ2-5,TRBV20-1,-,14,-,CSAKGGGQQETQYF,TGCAGTGCTAAGGGAGGGGGACAGCAAGAGACCCAGTACTTC
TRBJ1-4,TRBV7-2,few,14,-,CASSSTGFNEKLFF,TGTGCCAGCAGCTCGACAGGTTTTAATGAAAAACTGTTTTTT
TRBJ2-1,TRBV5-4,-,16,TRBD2,CASSLKRLAGSNEQFF,TGTGCCAGCAGCCTCAAACGACTAGCGGGGTCCAATGAGCAGTTCTTC
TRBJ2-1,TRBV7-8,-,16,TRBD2,CASSLKRLAGYNEQFF,TGTGCCAGCAGCTTAAAGCGGCTAGCGGGCTACAATGAGCAGTTCTTC
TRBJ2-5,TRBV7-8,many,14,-,CASSLRNAGTEQYF,TGTGCCAGCAGCCTTAGAAACGCGGGGACCGAACAGTACTTC
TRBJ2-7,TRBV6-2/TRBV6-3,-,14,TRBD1,CASSKTGISYEQYF,TGTGCCAGCAGTAAGACAGGGATTTCCTACGAGCAGTACTTC
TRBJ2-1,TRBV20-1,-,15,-,CSARGGGANYNEQFF,TGCAGTGCTAGAGGTGGCGGAGCTAACTACAATGAGCAGTTCTTC
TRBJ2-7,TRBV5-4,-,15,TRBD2,CASSYRRGASYEQYF,TGTGCCAGCAGCTACAGGCGGGGGGCCTCCTACGAGCAGTACTTC
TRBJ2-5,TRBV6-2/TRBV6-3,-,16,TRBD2,CASRLGTSGNQETQYF,TGTGCCAGCAGACTAGGGACTAGCGGGAACCAAGAGACCCAGTACTTC
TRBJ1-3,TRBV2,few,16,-,CASSPQGTSSGNTIYF,TGTGCCAGCAGTCCGCAGGGGACGAGCTCTGGAAACACCATATATTTT
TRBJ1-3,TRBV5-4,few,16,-,CASSLDSARSGNTIYF,TGTGCCAGCAGCTTGGACTCTGCCAGATCTGGAAACACCATATATTTT
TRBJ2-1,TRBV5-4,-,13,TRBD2,CASTHREGTEQFF,TGTGCCAGCACCCACCGGGAGGGCACTGAGCAGTTCTTC
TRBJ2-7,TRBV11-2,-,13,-,CASTFTGSYEQYF,TGTGCCAGCACCTTTACGGGGTCCTACGAGCAGTACTTC
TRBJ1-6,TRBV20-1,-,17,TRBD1,CSARDRRTGGSNSPLHF,TGCAGTGCTAGAGATCGCAGGACAGGGGGTTCAAATTCACCCCTCCACTTT
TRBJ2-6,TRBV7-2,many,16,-,CASSLQGRSGANVLTF,TGTGCCAGCAGCTTACAGGGCAGGTCTGGGGCCAACGTCCTGACTTTC
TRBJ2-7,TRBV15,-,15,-,CATSRDRGTNYEQYF,TGTGCCACCAGCAGAGATAGGGGGACAAATTACGAGCAGTACTTC
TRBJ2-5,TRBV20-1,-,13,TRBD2,CSARVKRGETQYF,TGCAGTGCTAGAGTGAAGCGGGGAGAGACCCAGTACTTC
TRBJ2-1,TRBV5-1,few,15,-,CASSLSPPPSEEQFF,TGCGCCAGCAGCTTGTCTCCCCCCCCTAGTGAAGAGCAGTTCTTC
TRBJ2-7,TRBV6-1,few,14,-,CASSRGYNGYEQYF,TGTGCCAGCAGTAGAGGCTACAACGGATACGAGCAGTACTTC
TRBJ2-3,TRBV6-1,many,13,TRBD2,CASKRESTDTQYF,TGTGCCAGCAAGCGGGAGTCCACAGATACGCAGTATTTT
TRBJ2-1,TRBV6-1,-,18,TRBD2,CASRRVAGASGSYNEQFF,TGTGCCAGCCGAAGGGTGGCGGGAGCAAGTGGGTCCTACAATGAGCAGTTCTTC
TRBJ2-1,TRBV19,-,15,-,CASSAAPDGLGEQFF,TGTGCCAGTAGTGCCGCCCCGGACGGGTTGGGTGAGCAGTTCTTC
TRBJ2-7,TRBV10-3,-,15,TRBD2,CAISESVGGSYEQYF,TGTGCCATCAGTGAGTCGGTCGGCGGGAGCTACGAGCAGTACTTC
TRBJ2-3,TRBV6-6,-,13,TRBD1,CASGQGMGDTQYF,TGTGCCAGCGGACAGGGAATGGGAGATACGCAGTATTTT
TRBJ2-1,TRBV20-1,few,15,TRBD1,CSARDGWVGSGGQFF,TGCAGTGCTAGAGATGGTTGGGTCGGTTCAGGGGGGCAGTTCTTC
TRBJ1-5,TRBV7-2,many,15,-,CASSLTAAYNQPQHF,TGTGCCAGCAGCTTAACGGCAGCCTACAATCAGCCCCAGCATTTT
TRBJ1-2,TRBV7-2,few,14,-,CASRYTGSKGGYTF,TGTGCCAGCAGGTACACAGGATCCAAGGGTGGCTACACCTTC
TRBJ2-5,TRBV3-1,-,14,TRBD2,CASRPRGGGETQYF,TGTGCCAGCAGACCCCGTGGGGGGGGGGAGACCCAGTACTTC
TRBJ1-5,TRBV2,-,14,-,CASSEDSRYQPQHF,TGTGCCAGCAGTGAAGACAGCCGGTATCAGCCCCAGCATTTT
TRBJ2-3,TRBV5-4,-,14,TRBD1,CASSSGQDTDTQYF,TGTGCCAGCAGCTCCGGACAGGATACAGATACGCAGTATTTT
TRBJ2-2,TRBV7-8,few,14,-,CASSVGADTGELFF,TGTGCCAGCAGCGTGGGGGCGGACACCGGGGAGCTGTTTTTT
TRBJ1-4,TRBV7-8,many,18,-,CASSFYERRTTTNEKLFF,TGTGCCAGCAGCTTTTATGAGAGGCGAACTACAACTAATGAAAAACTGTTTTTT
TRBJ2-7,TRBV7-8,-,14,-,CASSLAKIPWEQYF,TGTGCCAGCAGCTTAGCGAAGATCCCGTGGGAGCAGTACTTC
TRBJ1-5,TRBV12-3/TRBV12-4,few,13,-,CASTPAGDQPQHF,TGTGCCAGCACCCCCGCGGGGGATCAGCCCCAGCATTTT
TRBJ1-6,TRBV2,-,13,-,CASIRDTLLPLHF,TGTGCCAGCATCCGGGACACCTTGCTCCCCCTCCACTTT
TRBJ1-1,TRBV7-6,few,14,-,CASSLDGPNTEAFF,TGTGCCAGCAGCTTAGACGGCCCGAACACTGAAGCTTTCTTT
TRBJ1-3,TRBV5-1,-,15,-,CASTPSLGFGNTIYF,TGCGCCAGCACCCCATCCCTTGGGTTTGGAAACACCATATATTTT
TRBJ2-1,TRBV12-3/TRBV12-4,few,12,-,CASSLTGHEQFF,TGTGCCAGCAGTTTAACCGGGCATGAGCAGTTCTTC